These T cell receptor beta chains were read from a single sample in a study of blood T cell repertoires in COVID-19. The repertoire was sequenced with immunoSEQ multiplex PCR; TCRdb's copy has only in-frame clones and lacks some. The table has roughly 400,000 clones, approximately 92% seen once. Material for sequencing was PBMCs or T cells enriched from blood (not recorded which). The receptors come from a man aged 30-40 years who had recovered from COVID-19. The CDR3 runs from the conserved cysteine through the conserved F or W. A D gene is named only where the DNA matches it firmly. Clone size is given for some rows only: seen once, a few or many times, or a class if the clone is expanded.

NA	TRBV6-1	15	TRBJ2-5	NA	TGTGCCAGCAGTGAAAGTCCAGGGATCCAAGAGACCCAGTACTTC	CASSESPGIQETQYF
NA	TRBV29-1	13	TRBJ1-2	TRBD1	TGCAGCGTTATACCGGGACAGGGCGATGGCTACACCTTC	CSVIPGQGDGYTF
NA	TRBV3-1/TRBV3-2	12	TRBJ2-1	TRBD2	TGTGCCAGCAGCCAAGGGGGAGGGGTGGCGTTCTTC	CASSQGGGVAFF
NA	TRBV27	15	TRBJ2-3	TRBD2	TGTGCCAGCAGTTTAAACGCGGGAGTGATAGATACGCAGTATTTT	CASSLNAGVIDTQYF
NA	TRBV11-2	14	TRBJ1-1	NA	TGTGCCAGCATCCCAGGCGTCAGGGGAATTGAAGCTTTCTTT	CASIPGVRGIEAFF
NA	TRBV10-2	16	TRBJ1-4	TRBD1	TGCGCCAGCAAACCAGATAAGGACAGGGTGTATGAAAAACTGTTTTTT	CASKPDKDRVYEKLFF
NA	TRBV4-1	17	TRBJ1-1	NA	TGCGCCAGCAGCCAAGACGGAGACAGGTTAATGAACACTGAAGCTTTCTTT	CASSQDGDRLMNTEAFF
NA	TRBV3-1/TRBV3-2	15	TRBJ1-2	TRBD1	TGTGCCAGCAGCCAAGATCGGCGCAGGGGGGATGGCTACACCTTC	CASSQDRRRGDGYTF
NA	TRBV28	12	TRBJ2-7	TRBD1	TGTGCCATAGGACAGGGATCCTACGAGCAGTACTTC	CAIGQGSYEQYF
NA	TRBV28	17	TRBJ2-3	NA	TGTGCCAGCAACAGGGGGGGTCCCCCACTAGGTGCAGATACGCAGTATTTT	CASNRGGPPLGADTQYF
NA	TRBV7-9	14	TRBJ2-1	TRBD2	TGTGCCAGCAGCTTAAGCGGGAGGTACAATGAGCAGTTCTTC	CASSLSGRYNEQFF
few	TRBV5-1	15	TRBJ2-2	TRBD2	TGCGCCAGCAGCGAACTAGCGGCGAACACCGGGGAGCTGTTTTTT	CASSELAANTGELFF
few	TRBV5-1	16	TRBJ2-3	NA	TGCGCCAGCAGCTTGACGAGCGGAAAGGGAACAGATACGCAGTATTTT	CASSLTSGKGTDTQYF
NA	TRBV7-9	16	TRBJ2-2	TRBD1	TGTGCCAGCAGCTTCCGGGACAGGGGGCCGGCCGGGGAGCTGTTTTTT	CASSFRDRGPAGELFF
NA	TRBV5-1	18	TRBJ2-2	TRBD1	TGCGCCAGCAGCTTGGGTGGCTGGGGGACAGGGAACACCGGGGAGCTGTTTTTT	CASSLGGWGTGNTGELFF
NA	TRBV7-6	17	TRBJ2-3	TRBD2	TGTGCCAGCAGCTCCCGTGGGGCGGGAGGGCCTGAAGATACGCAGTATTTT	CASSSRGAGGPEDTQYF
NA	TRBV24-1	15	TRBJ1-5	NA	TGTGCCACCAGTGAGACCGGACGAGGGCGTCAGCCCCAGCATTTT	CATSETGRGRQPQHF
NA	TRBV5-1	16	TRBJ2-1	NA	TGCGCCAGCAGCCATATCTCGGGAGTTTCCTACAATGAGCAGTTCTTC	CASSHISGVSYNEQFF
NA	TRBV14	15	TRBJ2-7	TRBD1	TGTGCCAGCAGCCCCTGGGACAGGGGGCAGTACGAGCAGTACTTC	CASSPWDRGQYEQYF
NA	TRBV5-5	16	TRBJ2-1	TRBD2	TGTGCCAGCAGCTTGAAAGCAACTAGCGGGAGAGGCGAGCAGTTCTTC	CASSLKATSGRGEQFF
NA	TRBV19	15	TRBJ2-1	TRBD2	TGTGCCAGTAGTAATAGCGGGATGGTGTACAATGAGCAGTTCTTC	CASSNSGMVYNEQFF
NA	TRBV19	13	TRBJ1-1	NA	TGTGCCAGTAGTATGGTCGGGAACACTGAAGCTTTCTTT	CASSMVGNTEAFF
NA	TRBV5-1	17	TRBJ2-2	TRBD1	TGCGCCAGCAGCTTGGGACAGGGCCTAGGCAACACCGGGGAGCTGTTTTTT	CASSLGQGLGNTGELFF
NA	TRBV3-1/TRBV3-2	14	TRBJ2-5	NA	TGTGCCAGCAGCCAAGGTCAGGGCCAAGAGACCCAGTACTTC	CASSQGQGQETQYF
NA	TRBV9	15	TRBJ2-4	TRBD1	TGTGCCAGCAGCGTAAATGGACAGGGCCTTAACATTCAGTACTTC	CASSVNGQGLNIQYF
NA	TRBV10-3	16	TRBJ1-3	TRBD1	TGTGCCATCAGTGAGTCGGGACAGGGTTCTGGAAACACCATATATTTT	CAISESGQGSGNTIYF
NA	TRBV24-1	13	TRBJ2-5	NA	TGTGCCACCAGTGATTGGGGCGGCGAGACCCAGTACTTC	CATSDWGGETQYF
NA	TRBV19	17	TRBJ1-6	NA	TGTGCCAGTAGTAGACCAGGCGGGAGCTCCTATAATTCACCCCTCCACTTT	CASSRPGGSSYNSPLHF
few	TRBV6-4	15	TRBJ2-3	TRBD2	TGTGCCAGCAGTGCTAGCGGGAGTATTGGAGATACGCAGTATTTT	CASSASGSIGDTQYF
NA	TRBV13	15	TRBJ1-6	NA	TGTGCCAGCAGCTTAGGCCGGGGAATTGGATCACCCCTCCACTTT	CASSLGRGIGSPLHF
NA	TRBV3-1/TRBV3-2	16	TRBJ2-7	NA	TGTGCCAGCAGCCAAGCGAGCCCGGGTTTGAGGATCGAGCAGTACTTC	CASSQASPGLRIEQYF